This paragraph reports one TCR beta chain. Antigen: not known. Unique molecular identifiers were built into the TCRbeta library. One entry per CDR3 protein, called by TCRdb with MiXCR from the PCR reads. Among hundreds of thousands of distinct CDR3 sequences listed, over 10% were seen once. This sample is drawn from a study of T-cell reconstitution after alpha-beta-depleted transplantation in children. Study-level results: Some patients' high day-60 TCRbeta diversity was traced to surviving recipient T cells and thymic progenitors. It was newly produced T cells that mostly accounted for T-cell counts and diversity one year after transplant. Approximately two months post-transplant, alpha-beta T cells reportedly originated from several hundred expanded graft clones.

The CDR3 is made up of 14 amino acids. V lost 3 bases, J lost 0 bases, and 10 bases lay in between. The germline gives CDR1 DFQATT, CDR2 SNEGSKA (reference sequence). Material: PBMCs, mostly from graft donor cells, obtained 360 days after TCRalphabeta/CD19-depleted stem cell transplant. The V gene is TRBV20-1, the J gene TRBJ2-3, with TRBD2 as a possible D gene (5 bases). The TCR sequence derives from a male patient aged 10-17 years who had a stem cell transplant for acute myeloid leukemia, so the T cells may come from the graft donor. For the CDR3, the DNA is TGCAGTGCTAGTATCGTAGCGAGCACAGATACGCAGTATTTT. It translates to CSASIVASTDTQYF.